Presented here are 32 T cell receptor beta chains from one specimen sequenced in a study of response to subunit inactivated influenza vaccine. In TCRdb, the RT-PCR reads were re-called with MiXCR into one record per CDR3 protein. The table lists more than 550,000 distinct CDR3 sequences, around 11% of them singletons. The sample was also reused in another study, on T cells expressing NK-cell markers. That study adds: TCR beta libraries carry UMIs added by 5'RACE template switching.

This specimen consisted of PBMCs from blood, obtained on the day of vaccination. These receptors were obtained from a man aged 50 or older who received an inactivated influenza vaccine.

This clonotype has only a few counts. The chain joins TRBV7-8 to TRBJ2-7, with 7 bases lining up with TRBD1. J lost 2 bases, V lost 2 bases, and 6 bases had no gene match. CDR1 is SGHVS, CDR2 FQNEAQ, per germline. This CDR3 region has 15 residues. In DNA form, the CDR3 reads TGTGCCAGCAGCTTAAGGGGACAGTCGCCCTACGAGCAGTACTTC. Translation: CASSLRGQSPYEQYF.

This clonotype has more than one count but fewer than ten. This chain links TRBV20-1 with TRBJ2-1, with TRBD2 matching over 8 bases. The CDR3 covers 13 residues. CDR1 is DFQATT, CDR2 SNEGSKA, per germline (reference sequence). With 3 bases clipped from V and 9 bases from J, the junction kept 7 bases outside the gene matches. The CDR3 nucleotides are TGCAGTGCTAGCGGGAGGGCCCTCCCTGAGCAGTTCTTC. Its protein is CSASGRALPEQFF.

This clonotype has just a few counts. The chain couples TRBV20-1 to TRBJ2-3, with TRBD2 matching 8 bases. V lost 6 bases and J lost 4; bases outside the gene matches: 12. The CDR3 is made up of 15 amino acids. Per germline, CDR1 DFQATT and CDR2 SNEGSKA (reference sequence). CDR3: CSAATGTSSADTQYF. Written as DNA, the CDR3 is TGCAGTGCCGCTACCGGGACTAGTAGCGCAGATACGCAGTATTTT.

This clonotype was found a few times. The chain recombines TRBV7-2 with TRBJ2-7, with 9 bases lining up with TRBD1. The germline CDR1 and CDR2 sequences are SGHTA and FQGNSA. V lost 1 base and J lost 3; bases outside the gene matches: 4. This CDR3 region has 15 residues. The CDR3 sequence: CASSLDRGQLYEQYF. The CDR3 DNA reads as TGTGCCAGCAGCTTAGACAGGGGGCAACTCTACGAGCAGTACTTC.

V gene TRBV12-5 combines with J gene TRBJ2-2; no clear D. The CDR3 has 13 amino acids. Germline assignment: CDR1 LGHNT and CDR2 FRNRAP. Trimming took off 2 bases at V and 7 bases at J, with 8 bases between the two ends. The CDR3 sequence: CASGLTGDGELFF. The CDR3 DNA reads as TGTGCTAGTGGTTTGACTGGGGACGGGGAGCTGTTTTTT. The variable domain in full, completed from reference TRBV12-5 and TRBJ2-2, reads DARVTQTPRHKVTEMGQEVTMRCQPILGHNTVFWYRQTMMQGLELLAYFRNRAPLDDSGMPKDRFSAEMPDATLATLKIQPSEPRDSAVYFCASGLTGDGELFFGEGSRLTVL.

This chain joins TRBV30 and TRBJ1-5, with 7 positions matching TRBD1. Germline V CDR1 and CDR2: GTSNPN, SVGIG (reference sequence). The CDR3 length is 14 residues. With 1 base clipped from V and 4 bases from J, the junction kept 4 bases outside the gene matches. CDR3 in DNA: TGTGCCTGGAGTGCGGGACAGCAAAATCAGCCCCAGCATTTT. Its translation is CAWSAGQQNQPQHF.

The V and J genes are TRBV5-4 and TRBJ2-5, with 8 bases aligning to TRBD1. Germline V CDR1 and CDR2: SGHNT, YYREEE (reference sequence). After removal of 4 bases from V and 3 bases from J, the junction contained 14 bases not matched to a gene. The CDR3 consists of 17 residues. The CDR3 is CASSTRTGGLLKETQYF. As DNA, the CDR3 is TGTGCCAGCAGCACCCGTACAGGGGGACTTTTAAAAGAGACCCAGTACTTC.

This clonotype showed up just a few times. The chain uses TRBV3-1 and TRBJ2-7, with TRBD2 matching over 11 bases. Germline lookup yields CDR1 LGHDT and CDR2 YNNKEL (reference sequence). J was trimmed by 6 bases and V by 4 bases; bases with no gene match: 8. The CDR3 spans 15 residues. CDR3: CASSPNSGGAGEQYF. The DNA of the CDR3 is TGTGCCAGCAGCCCTAATAGCGGGGGGGCCGGCGAGCAGTACTTC.

V and J are TRBV3-1 and TRBJ2-2; maybe TRBD1 (6 bases). The CDR3 sequence is 13 residues long. The germline V gene has CDR1 LGHDT and CDR2 YNNKEL (reference sequence). V lost 7 bases and J lost 4, with 10 bases in between. CDR3 nucleotide sequence: TGTGCCAGCACACAGGGTGGCACCGGGGAGCTGTTTTTT. Translation gives CASTQGGTGELFF.

This clonotype was found a few times. This chain joins TRBV6-1 and TRBJ1-1, with 9 bases fitting TRBD1. The CDR3 consists of 16 residues. V was clipped by 2 bases and J by 1 base; unmatched bases: 5. From germline, CDR1 is MNHNS and CDR2 SASEGT. CDR3 sequence (DNA): TGTGCCAGCAGTGAAAACAGGGGGCTGAGGAACACTGAAGCTTTCTTT. It is translated as CASSENRGLRNTEAFF.

The chain uses TRBV30 and TRBJ1-2; D ambiguous. There are 17 residues in the CDR3. V lost 3 bases and J lost 6, with 26 bases in between. Germline CDR1 and CDR2: GTSNPN and SVGIG (reference sequence). The CDR3 loop reads CAWRPHSVPQLSNGYTF. DNA of the CDR3: TGTGCCTGGAGGCCCCACTCCGTACCACAGCTTTCCAATGGCTACACCTTC.

The rearrangement joins TRBV7-6 to TRBJ2-1; 10 nucleotides match TRBD2. The CDR3 runs to 16 residues. Germline values: CDR1 SGHVS, CDR2 FNYEAQ. With V trimmed by 2 bases and J by 6 bases, 7 bases remained unmatched. In nucleotides, the CDR3 is TGTGCCAGCAGCTTATCTAGCGGGAGCTTTTTCAATGAGCAGTTCTTC. Translation gives CASSLSSGSFFNEQFF.

This chain links TRBV19 with TRBJ2-2, with D maybe TRBD1 (7 bases). V was pared by 5 bases and J by 6 bases, with 25 bases between. CDR3 length: 18 amino acids. Germline V gene lookup returns CDR1 LNHDA and CDR2 SQIVND (reference sequence). CDR3 loop: CASSLNPSPTGRSGELFF. The DNA of the CDR3 is TGTGCCAGTAGTCTCAACCCTTCCCCGACAGGGAGGTCCGGGGAGCTGTTTTTT.

V usage is TRBV28 and J usage is TRBJ1-4; D is undetermined. The germline V and J ends were trimmed by 6 bases and 11 bases, with 19 bases remaining between them. The CDR3 has 14 amino acids. Germline V CDR1 and CDR2: MDHEN, SYDVKM. The CDR3 region is CASRPTIAWRKLFF. The CDR3 bases are TGTGCCAGCAGGCCTACAATCGCGTGGCGGAAACTGTTTTTT.

This chain joins TRBV4-2 and TRBJ2-1; 13 nucleotides line up with TRBD2. The J segment lost 1 base and the V segment lost 0 bases, leaving 3 bases of the junction unmatched. The CDR3 extends over 18 amino acids. The V gene's germline CDR1 is LGHNA and CDR2 YNFKEQ. CDR3 region: CASSQDSGLAGSYNEQFF. CDR3 coding DNA: TGTGCCAGCAGCCAAGATTCGGGACTAGCGGGATCCTACAATGAGCAGTTCTTC.

CDR3 region: CASSPSEEQFF. The CDR3, as DNA: TGTGCCAGCAGTCCGTCCGAGGAGCAGTTCTTC. The gene calls are TRBV2 and TRBJ2-1, with D uncertain. Germline CDR1 and CDR2: SNHLY and FYNNEI. Trimming left V 5 bases short and J 10 bases short, with 9 bases between. The CDR3 totals 11 residues.

The chain links TRBV20-1 to TRBJ2-2, with TRBD2 as a possible D gene (6 bases). Per germline, CDR1 DFQATT and CDR2 SNEGSKA (reference sequence). Trimming stripped 2 bases from V and 1 base from J, with 11 bases between. There are 15 residues in the CDR3. The CDR3 nucleotides read TGCAGTGCTAGACCGGGACTCAGGAACACCGGGGAGCTGTTTTTT. Protein product: CSARPGLRNTGELFF.

A few counts support this clonotype. The germline gene is not matched at one end of the junction; a read error may be the cause. The V gene is TRBV4-2, the J gene TRBJ2-3; a weak D match, TRBD2 (6 bases). This CDR3 is 16 amino acids long. Germline V gene data show CDR1 as LGHNA and CDR2 as YNFKEQ. The CDR3 DNA follows: TGCGCCAGCAGCCAAGAACTAGCAGCTAGCACAGATACGCAGTATTTT. Translating it yields CASSQELAASTDTQYF.

In this sample, this clonotype turned up a few times. This rearrangement joins TRBV28 to TRBJ2-3, with 8 bases lining up with TRBD2. Unmatched junction bases numbered 5, after V lost 2 bases and J lost 1 base. The CDR3 loop spans 16 amino acids. Germline lookup yields CDR1 MDHEN and CDR2 SYDVKM. This CDR3 is CASSLGREVGTDTQYF. The DNA of the CDR3 is TGTGCCAGCAGTTTAGGGCGGGAGGTGGGCACAGATACGCAGTATTTT.

The chain employs TRBV7-2 and TRBJ2-5, with TRBD2 matching over 7 bases. The CDR3 loop spans 14 amino acids. Looked up from germline, CDR1 is SGHTA and CDR2 is FQGNSA. V dropped 5 bases and J dropped 4; count of bases not matched to a gene: 7. The CDR3 nucleotides are TGTGCCAGCAGCCCTGGGAGGGTAATAGAGACCCAGTACTTC. This translates into CASSPGRVIETQYF.

This clonotype was counted ten times or more. V is TRBV5-1 and J is TRBJ2-3; 11 bases align to TRBD2. The junction had 3 bases not matched to a gene; V was cut back by 6 bases and J by 0 bases. The CDR3 consists of 15 residues. In germline, CDR1 is SGHRS, CDR2 YFSETQ. The chain's CDR3 is CASTGTSGSTDTQYF. CDR3 bases: TGCGCCAGCACCGGGACTAGCGGTAGCACAGATACGCAGTATTTT.

There are a few counts of this clonotype. V gene TRBV14 combines with J gene TRBJ2-7; 7 positions agree with TRBD2. The CDR3 is made up of 15 amino acids. Unmatched junction bases numbered 8, after V lost 6 bases and J lost 0 bases. Germline V lookup: CDR1 SGHDN, CDR2 FVKESK. The CDR3 is CASSSGGLSSYEQYF. Written as DNA, the CDR3 is TGTGCCAGCAGTTCCGGGGGACTAAGCTCCTACGAGCAGTACTTC.

This clonotype appeared many times. The chain employs TRBV11-2 and TRBJ2-2; D is ambiguous. The length of the CDR3 is 11 residues. The V and J ends lost 4 bases and 6 bases respectively, with 3 bases between them. Germline assignment: CDR1 SGHAT and CDR2 FQNNGV. CDR3 bases: TGTGCCAGCAGCTCGGCCGGGGAGCTGTTTTTT. Its translation: CASSSAGELFF.

V and J are TRBV7-2 and TRBJ2-3; TRBD2 matches at 7 bases. Trimming removed 7 bases from V and 2 bases from J; junction bases left unmatched: 9. From germline, CDR1 is SGHTA and CDR2 FQGNSA. This CDR3 is 15 amino acids long. The CDR3 sequence: CASTLSGLVTDTQYF. For the CDR3, the DNA is TGTGCCAGCACCCTCTCCGGACTAGTCACAGATACGCAGTATTTT. The variable domain in full, completed from reference TRBV7-2 and TRBJ2-3, reads GAGVSQSPSNKVTEKGKDVELRCDPISGHTALYWYRQSLGQGLEFLIYFQGNSAPDKSGLPSDRFSAERTGGSVSTLTIQRTQQEDSAVYLCASTLSGLVTDTQYFGPGTRLTVL.

In its sample, this clonotype was seen a few times. The rearrangement uses TRBV3-1 and TRBJ2-3, with D hard to call. Trimming left V 0 bases short and J 2 bases short, with 12 bases between. CDR1 and CDR2 (germline): LGHDT, YNNKEL (reference sequence). CDR3 length: 16 residues. In nucleotides, the CDR3 is TGTGCCAGCAGCCAAGATCCAGTAAGAACCACAGATACGCAGTATTTT. Translating it yields CASSQDPVRTTDTQYF.

The sample holds many counts of this clonotype. The J gene is TRBJ1-4, the V gene TRBV3-1; possibly TRBD1 for D (6 bases). Germline assignment: CDR1 LGHDT and CDR2 YNNKEL (reference sequence). Between the trimmed V and J ends, which lost 6 bases and 5 bases, there was a span of 19 bases. This CDR3 is 16 amino acids long. The DNA for the CDR3 is TGTGCCAGCAGGAGACATGGACAGCGCGCCAATGAAAAACTGTTTTTT. It yields the protein CASRRHGQRANEKLFF.

This clonotype came up a few times. The chain joins TRBV6-1 to TRBJ2-7, with D perhaps TRBD1 or TRBD2 (6 bases each). The CDR3 extends over 15 amino acids. Per germline, CDR1 MNHNS and CDR2 SASEGT. V was clipped by 8 bases and J by 3 bases, with 20 bases between them. In DNA form, the CDR3 reads TGTGCCAGCCAAGAAGTGGTGGGGGGCCGCTACGAGCAGTACTTC. As protein: CASQEVVGGRYEQYF.

This clonotype was detected many times. One junction end disagrees with the germline gene, perhaps due to a read error. This chain uses TRBV6-5 with TRBJ2-6, with D hard to call. Germline V gives CDR1 MNHEY, CDR2 SVGAGI. This CDR3 contains 13 residues. The CDR3 nucleotides are TGTGCCAGCAGCTACTCTGGGGCCAACGTCCTGACTTTC. It specifies CASSYSGANVLTF.

V gene TRBV19 combines with J gene TRBJ1-5; D gene ambiguous. Per germline, CDR1 LNHDA and CDR2 SQIVND (reference sequence). V was pared by 3 bases and J by 7 bases, with 13 bases between. This CDR3 is built from 14 residues. The CDR3 region has the DNA TGTGCCAGTAGTATGGGCTCGGGGTGGCAGCCCCAGCATTTT. Its protein product is CASSMGSGWQPQHF. Full variable domain (rest looked up from reference TRBV19 and TRBJ1-5): DGGITQSPKYLFRKEGQNVTLSCEQNLNHDAMYWYRQDPGQGLRLIYYSQIVNDFQKGDIAEGYSVSREKKESFPLTVTSAQKNPTAFYLCASSMGSGWQPQHFGDGTRLSIL.

The chain has TRBV7-8 and TRBJ2-7; the D call may be TRBD1 or TRBD2 (5 bases each). The CDR3 spans 15 residues. With 3 bases removed from V and 0 bases from J, the gap between germline ends came to 12 bases. Germline-derived CDR1 and CDR2 are SGHVS and FQNEAQ. CDR3 amino acids: CASSLGRLLSYEQYF. Written as DNA, the CDR3 is TGTGCCAGCAGCTTGGGACGCCTTCTCTCCTACGAGCAGTACTTC.

The chain links TRBV2 to TRBJ1-5; 8 bases map to TRBD1. V was clipped by 6 bases and J by 3 bases; unmatched bases: 7. The CDR3 totals 15 residues. The germline gives CDR1 SNHLY, CDR2 FYNNEI. Written as DNA, the CDR3 is TGTGCCAGCAGACCTTTGACAGGGGCCAATCAGCCCCAGCATTTT. The encoded protein is CASRPLTGANQPQHF.

This clonotype was found many times. The chain is built from TRBV30 and TRBJ2-1, with D tentatively TRBD2 (6 bases). V gave up 0 bases and J gave up 14 bases, with 14 bases separating them. The V gene's germline CDR1 is GTSNPN and CDR2 SVGIG (reference sequence). The CDR3 covers 12 residues. CDR3 region: CAWSVPPGGEFF. Here the CDR3 DNA reads TGTGCCTGGAGTGTACCCCCGGGCGGGGAGTTCTTC.